This T cell receptor (beta chain) was observed in a study of T-cell memory formation after mild COVID-19. Study summary: TCR clusters were mostly donor specific. Whole-study findings and limits: Nothing confirmed that second-wave clones peaking on day 37 were specific for SARS-CoV-2. CD4+ clones that contracted lay mainly in CM and EM; CD8+ ones lay in EMRA.

The CDR3 sequence is 13 residues long. In germline, CDR1 is MNHEY, CDR2 SVGAGI. The germline V and J ends were trimmed by 4 bases and 4 bases, with 10 bases remaining between them. This clonotype was found a few times. Its specificity is not known. A 5'RACE reaction primed in the constant segment made cDNA libraries of TCR alpha and TCR beta, and these carried sample barcodes and UMIs. Each CDR3 protein gets one entry after TCRdb re-called the 5' RACE reads with MiXCR. The profile shows 500,000 to 550,000 distinct CDR3 sequences, about a fifth of them singletons. Sequenced sample: PBMCs or a T cell subset sorted from them (not recorded which). This receptor was obtained from an adult woman who had mild COVID-19 (a few samples of this study predate the infection). Cell type and time point are not known. The genes are TRBV6-5 and TRBJ1-1; D is unclear. The DNA of the CDR3 is TGTGCCAGCAGTTTTCCGGACCTCACTGAAGCTTTCTTT. Translating it yields CASSFPDLTEAFF.